The rows below give T cell receptor beta chains drawn from one sample of a study of T cell responses to AZD1222 COVID-19 vaccine. Sequenced by immunoSEQ multiplex PCR; TCRdb stores in-frame clones only, minus some. The sample contains over 60,000 clones, 80% to 90% of which appear only once. The sample was peripheral blood, taken on day 0 of AZD1222 vaccination. These receptors were collected from an adult in good health. CDR3s include the opening cysteine and the closing phenylalanine or tryptophan. D genes are given only for firm matches.

CDR3: CAISDRYGIYF
J: TRBJ1-3
D: .
V: TRBV10-3

CDR3: CASSIDLNTEAFF
J: TRBJ1-1
D: .
V: TRBV19

CDR3: CASSYGQKNSPLHF
J: TRBJ1-6
D: .
V: TRBV2

CDR3: CASSSGSPNYGYTF
J: TRBJ1-2
D: .
V: TRBV7-9

CDR3: CASSSEGDNEQFF
J: TRBJ2-1
D: .
V: TRBV12-3/TRBV12-4

CDR3: CASSLAISATRPYEQYF
J: TRBJ2-7
D: .
V: TRBV7-2

CDR3: CASSPDAGNEKLFF
J: TRBJ1-4
D: .
V: TRBV18

CDR3: CALAGDNEQFF
J: TRBJ2-1
D: TRBD2
V: TRBV2

CDR3: CASSLDGDTEAFF
J: TRBJ1-1
D: .
V: TRBV6-5

CDR3: CASRIELDLGKNIQYF
J: TRBJ2-4
D: .
V: TRBV2

CDR3: CASSHAGRNTEAFF
J: TRBJ1-1
D: .
V: TRBV4-1

CDR3: CASTTTDFYGYTF
J: TRBJ1-2
D: .
V: TRBV6-5

CDR3: CASSIDRDNEQFF
J: TRBJ2-1
D: TRBD1
V: TRBV19

CDR3: CASSAPGQGGGNTIYF
J: TRBJ1-3
D: TRBD1
V: TRBV9

CDR3: CASRQGPTEAFF
J: TRBJ1-1
D: TRBD1
V: TRBV2

CDR3: CASSYRGSNTEAFF
J: TRBJ1-1
D: .
V: TRBV6-5

CDR3: CASSLDPGPRETQYF
J: TRBJ2-5
D: .
V: TRBV3-1/TRBV3-2

CDR3: CAWISQRGRGYTF
J: TRBJ1-2
D: TRBD1
V: TRBV30

CDR3: CASSGGTGWALHF
J: TRBJ1-6
D: TRBD1
V: TRBV12-3/TRBV12-4

CDR3: CASTTGFGQETQYF
J: TRBJ2-5
D: TRBD1
V: TRBV7-2